Listed here are 21 T cell receptor beta chains from one sample, sequenced in a study of metastatic and nonmetastatic thyroid tumors. Nobody among the patients had been given any treatment before thyroid surgery. TCRdb re-analyzed the PCR reads using MiXCR. The sample has tens of thousands of clones; approximately 13% are singletons. Sequenced material: tumor tissue. The receptor set was obtained from a female donor with papillary thyroid cancer or a benign thyroid nodule (not recorded which). Some clones in this sample may be carry-over from other donors' samples.

J is TRBJ2-7 and V is TRBV5-1, with no clear D. Between the trimmed V and J ends, which lost 3 bases and 6 bases, there was a span of 16 bases. The CDR3 contains 14 residues. CDR1 is SGHRS and CDR2 is YFSETQ in the germline V gene. The CDR3 DNA reads as TGCGCCAGCAGCTGGGTTGATCTGGGGTCCGAGCAGTACTTC. Its protein product is CASSWVDLGSEQYF.

This clone was counted ten times or more. The chain is built from TRBV24-1 and TRBJ2-3; 13 bases line up with TRBD2. J gave up 1 base and V 3 bases, and 3 bases lay outside the gene matches. From germline, CDR1 is KGHDR and CDR2 SFDVKD. CDR3 length: 17 residues. The CDR3 reads CATSDPGLAGRTDTQYF. The CDR3 DNA reads as TGTGCCACCAGTGATCCGGGACTAGCGGGACGCACAGATACGCAGTATTTT.

This clone has only a few counts. In DNA form, the CDR3 reads TGTGCCAGCAGCGTACAACTAGCGGGATTCAATGAGCAGTTCTTC. Translating gives CASSVQLAGFNEQFF. The V and J genes are TRBV9 and TRBJ2-1; 10 nucleotides align to TRBD2. Germline loops: CDR1 SGDLS, CDR2 YYNGEE. V trimming: 1 base; J trimming: 6 bases; junction bases outside the gene matches: 4. This CDR3 has 15 residues.

The table lists this clone with many counts. V gene TRBV6-2 or TRBV6-3 combines with J gene TRBJ2-3; tentatively, D is TRBD2 (6 bases). The V end lost 6 bases, the J end lost 1 base, and 14 bases lay between the germline ends. This CDR3 region has 15 residues. Germline V CDR1 and CDR2: MNHEY, SVGEGT. Here the CDR3 DNA reads TGTGCCAGCAGAGAGCTGGGGGGAGGCACAGATACGCAGTATTTT. It is translated as CASRELGGGTDTQYF.

This clone was counted at least ten times. The rearrangement links TRBV5-1 to TRBJ2-1, with 9 nucleotides matching TRBD2. Germline lookup yields CDR1 SGHRS and CDR2 YFSETQ. V shed 1 base and J 6 bases; nucleotides not matched to a gene: 5. The CDR3 spans 15 residues. The CDR3 DNA is TGCGCCAGCAGCTTGAAACTAGCGGGTACCAATGAGCAGTTCTTC. It is translated as CASSLKLAGTNEQFF.

Turning to this clone: An end of the junction does not agree with germline; a read error may underlie this. The V gene is TRBV12-3 or TRBV12-4, the J gene TRBJ1-1; no clear D gene. The length of the CDR3 is 15 residues. The CDR3 is CASSYPRRFNTEAFF. CDR3 DNA sequence: TGTGCCAGTAGTTACCCTAGACGTTTCAACACTGAAGCTTTCTTT.

This clone has ten or more counts. Other DNA sequences from this sample encode an identical CDR3 as well. DNA of the CDR3: TGTGCCAGCAGCTTGGGCGGGACTTCCCTAGGTGAGCAGTTCTTC. Protein sequence: CASSLGGTSLGEQFF. The J gene is TRBJ2-1, the V gene TRBV11-2; D might be TRBD2 (6 bases). The CDR3 runs to 15 residues. The V and J ends lost 3 bases and 9 bases respectively, with 18 bases between them. CDR1 and CDR2 (germline): SGHAT, FQNNGV.

Remarks on this clone: A clone one base away is much larger, so this may be a read error. V is TRBV10-2 and J is TRBJ2-5; D gene ambiguous. Germline CDR1 and CDR2: WSHSY and SAAADI. This CDR3 comprises 14 residues. The CDR3 coding sequence is TGCGCCAGCAGTGAGTCGTTCCTAGGGCAGACCCATTACTTC. This sequence encodes CASSESFLGQTHYF.

This clone was seen at least ten times. This chain connects TRBV6-1 to TRBJ2-7, with a tentative D call TRBD2 (6 bases). Germline values: CDR1 MNHNS, CDR2 SASEGT. The CDR3 is made up of 13 amino acids. Trimming took 6 bases from V and 5 from J, leaving 14 bases between them. Written as DNA, the CDR3 is TGTGCCAGCAGCCGGACGGAGGGTAACGAGCAGTACTTC. Amino acids: CASSRTEGNEQYF.

The chain couples TRBV20-1 to TRBJ1-2; D ambiguous. Germline V CDR1 and CDR2: DFQATT, SNEGSKA (reference sequence). Trimming removed 3 bases at V and 4 bases at J, with 9 bases between. The CDR3 extends over 12 amino acids. CDR3 DNA sequence: TGCAGTGCTAGCGGCAGGAGCTATGGCTACACCTTC. Translation gives CSASGRSYGYTF.

The rearrangement links TRBV10-2 to TRBJ2-3, with D uncertain. The CDR3 contains 15 residues. Germline CDR1 is WSHSY and CDR2 is SAAADI. V lost 3 bases, J lost 0 bases, and 10 bases lay in between. CDR3 region: CASSDWQSSTDTQYF. The CDR3 coding sequence is TGCGCCAGCAGTGATTGGCAATCTAGCACAGATACGCAGTATTTT.

On this clone itself: This sequence may be a read error, since a much larger clone differs from it by one base. The sample carries other DNA sequences with the same CDR3. The chain is built from TRBV20-1 and TRBJ2-4; 7 bases are a match to TRBD2. Losses at the gene ends were 3 bases for V and 7 bases for J; bases not matched to a gene: 18. CDR1 and CDR2 (germline): DFQATT, SNEGSKA (reference sequence). The CDR3 consists of 17 residues. CDR3 in DNA: TGCAGTGCTAGGGATTCGGCCGGCGGGAGTTTAAAGAACATTCAGTACTTC. It yields the protein CSARDSAGGSLKNIQYF.

This clone was recorded at least ten times. The chain employs TRBV6-1 and TRBJ2-4; D not certain. Trimming removed 5 bases from V and 0 bases from J, with 11 bases in between. This CDR3 is built from 15 residues. Germline V gene lookup returns CDR1 MNHNS and CDR2 SASEGT. DNA for the CDR3: TGTGCCAGCAGTCAATATCCTCTAGCCAAAAACATTCAGTACTTC. Protein: CASSQYPLAKNIQYF.

This clone was picked up a small number of times. The identical CDR3 is also encoded by other nucleotide sequences in the sample. This chain connects TRBV9 to TRBJ2-1; weak D call: TRBD2 (5 bases). The V end was cut by 2 bases, the J end by 0 bases, with 9 bases between. The CDR3 totals 15 residues. CDR1 is SGDLS and CDR2 is YYNGEE in the germline V gene. DNA for the CDR3: TGTGCCAGCAGCGTCAGCGGCAGCTCCTACAATGAGCAGTTCTTC. As protein: CASSVSGSSYNEQFF.

This clone has at least ten counts. V and J are TRBV3-1 and TRBJ1-2; the D is unclear. The ends were cut back, 1 base at V and 6 bases at J, with 9 bases in the middle. The CDR3 has 13 residues. Germline V CDR1 and CDR2: LGHDT, YNNKEL (reference sequence). The CDR3 reads CASSQGASHGYTF. CDR3 nucleotide sequence: TGTGCCAGCAGCCAAGGCGCGTCGCATGGCTACACCTTC. Based on the CDR3 plus reference TRBV3-1 and TRBJ1-2, the full variable domain is DTAVSQTPKYLVTQMGNDKSIKCEQNLGHDTMYWYKQDSKKFLKIMFSYNNKELIINETVPNRFSPKSPDKAHLNLHINSLELGDSAVYFCASSQGASHGYTFGSGTRLTVV.

Comments on this clone: It may be a read error: a sequence one base away is much more abundant. The chain's CDR3 is CASSFVDRIFNTEAFF. CDR3 sequence (DNA): TGTGCCAGCAGCTTTGTGGACAGAATTTTCAACACTGAAGCTTTCTTT. The chain combines TRBV5-6 with TRBJ1-1, with a weak D call TRBD1 (6 bases). Germline CDR1 is SGHDT and CDR2 is YYEEEE. The CDR3 contains 16 residues. Trimming cost V 2 bases and J 2 bases, with 16 bases left between them.

This clone has a handful of counts. This may stem from a read error, because a much larger clone lies one nucleotide away. Other DNA sequences of this sample code for an identical CDR3. The V gene is TRBV2, the J gene TRBJ2-3; D is undetermined. Germline values: CDR1 SNHLY, CDR2 FYNNEI. The CDR3 consists of 13 residues. The CDR3, as DNA: TGCGCCAGCAGTGAAGGCGGAACAGATACGCAGTATTTT. Translated: CASSEGGTDTQYF.

This clone was detected ten times or more. The chain couples TRBV14 to TRBJ2-7, with TRBD2 matching 11 bases. Losses at the gene ends were 1 base for V and 4 bases for J; bases not matched to a gene: 3. The germline V gene has CDR1 SGHDN and CDR2 FVKESK. There are 15 residues in the CDR3. The CDR3 nucleotides are TGTGCCAGCAGCCAAGGACTAGCGGGATTATACGAGCAGTACTTC. Encoded protein: CASSQGLAGLYEQYF.

This clone was seen ten or more times. The chain is built from TRBV6-1 and TRBJ1-5; D is unclear. V dropped 2 bases and J dropped 0 bases, with 17 bases sitting between them. Germline assignment: CDR1 MNHNS and CDR2 SASEGT. CDR3 size: 18 residues. CDR3 loop: CASSEFLWGVNSNQPQHF. CDR3 DNA sequence: TGTGCCAGCAGTGAATTTCTTTGGGGTGTCAATAGCAATCAGCCCCAGCATTTT.

Ten or more counts support this clone. CDR3 coding DNA: TGTGCCAGCAGTTACGGGACTAGCGGGATCCCCTACGAGCAGTACTTC. This codes for CASSYGTSGIPYEQYF. This chain connects TRBV6-2 or TRBV6-3 to TRBJ2-7; 13 bases fit TRBD2. The CDR3 is 16 amino acids. V lost 2 bases to trimming and J lost 2 bases; unmatched junction nucleotides: 3. The germline gives CDR1 MNHEY, CDR2 SVGEGT.

This clone was detected ten times or more. The chain links TRBV5-1 to TRBJ2-1; the D gene is possibly TRBD1 (5 bases). V lost 4 bases and J 2 bases, leaving 7 bases between the germline ends. The CDR3 runs 13 residues. The germline CDR1 and CDR2 sequences are SGHRS and YFSETQ. For the CDR3, the DNA is TGCGCCAGCAGCAGGACAACCTACAATGAGCAGTTCTTC. Its translation is CASSRTTYNEQFF.